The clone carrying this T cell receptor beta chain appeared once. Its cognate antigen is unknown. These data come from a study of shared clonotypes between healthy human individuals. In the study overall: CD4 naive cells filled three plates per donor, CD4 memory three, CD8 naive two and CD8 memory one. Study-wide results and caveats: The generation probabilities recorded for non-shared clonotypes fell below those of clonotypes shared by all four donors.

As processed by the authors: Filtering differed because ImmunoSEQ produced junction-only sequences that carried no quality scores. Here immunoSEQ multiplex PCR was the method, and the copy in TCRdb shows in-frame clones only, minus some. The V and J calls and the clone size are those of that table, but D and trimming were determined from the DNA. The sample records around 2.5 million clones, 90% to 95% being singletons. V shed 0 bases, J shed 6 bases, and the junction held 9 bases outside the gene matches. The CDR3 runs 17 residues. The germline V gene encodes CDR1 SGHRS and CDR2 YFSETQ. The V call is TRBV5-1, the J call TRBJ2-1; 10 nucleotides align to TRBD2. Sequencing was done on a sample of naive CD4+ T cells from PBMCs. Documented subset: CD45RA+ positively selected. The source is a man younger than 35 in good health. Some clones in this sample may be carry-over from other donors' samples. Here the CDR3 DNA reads TGCGCCAGCAGCTTGGGATTAGCGGGAGGCTCCCTCAATGAGCAGTTCTTC. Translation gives CASSLGLAGGSLNEQFF. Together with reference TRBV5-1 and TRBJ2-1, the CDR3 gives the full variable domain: KAGVTQTPRYLIKTRGQQVTLSCSPISGHRSVSWYQQTPGQGLQFLFEYFSETQRNKGNFPGRFSGRQFSNSRSEMNVSTLELGDSALYLCASSLGLAGGSLNEQFFGPGTRLTVL.